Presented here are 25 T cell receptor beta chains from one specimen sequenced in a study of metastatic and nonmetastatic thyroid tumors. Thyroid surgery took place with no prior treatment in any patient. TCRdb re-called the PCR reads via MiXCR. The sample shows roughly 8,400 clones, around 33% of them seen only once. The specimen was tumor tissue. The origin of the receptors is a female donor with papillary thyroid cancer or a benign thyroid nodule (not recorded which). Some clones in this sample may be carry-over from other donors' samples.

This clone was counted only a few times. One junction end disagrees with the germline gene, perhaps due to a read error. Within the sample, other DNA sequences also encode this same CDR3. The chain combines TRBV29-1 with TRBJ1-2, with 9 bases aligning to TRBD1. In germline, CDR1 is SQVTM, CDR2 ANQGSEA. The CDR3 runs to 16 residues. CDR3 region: CSVEDPSTGGYYGYTF. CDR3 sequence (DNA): TGTAGCGTCGAAGACCCTTCGACAGGGGGATACTATGGCTACACCTTC. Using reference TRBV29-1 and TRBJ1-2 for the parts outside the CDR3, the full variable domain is SAVISQKPSRDICQRGTSLTIQCQVDSQVTMMFWYRQQPGQSLTLIATANQGSEATYESGFVIDKFPISRPNLTFSTLTVSNMSPEDSSIYLCSVEDPSTGGYYGYTFGSGTRLTVV.

The CDR3: CASSVRQAESEAFF. CDR3 bases: TGTGCCAGCAGCGTTCGACAGGCTGAGTCTGAAGCTTTCTTT. This rearrangement joins TRBV6-1 to TRBJ1-1; maybe TRBD1 (6 bases). The CDR3 is 14 residues long. Trimming removed 6 bases from V and 6 bases from J, with 17 bases in between. Germline V gene sequence: CDR1 MNHNS, CDR2 SASEGT.

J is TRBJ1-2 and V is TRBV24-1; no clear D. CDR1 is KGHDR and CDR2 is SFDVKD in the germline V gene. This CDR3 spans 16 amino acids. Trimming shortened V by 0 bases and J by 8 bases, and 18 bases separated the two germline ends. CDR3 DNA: TGTGCCACCAGTGATTTGGGGCAGGACCAAGATGGGGGCTACACCTTC. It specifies CATSDLGQDQDGGYTF.

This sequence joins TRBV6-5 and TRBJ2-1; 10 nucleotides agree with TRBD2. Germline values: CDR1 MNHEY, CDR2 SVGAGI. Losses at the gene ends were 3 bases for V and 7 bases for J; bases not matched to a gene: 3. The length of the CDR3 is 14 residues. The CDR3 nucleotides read TGTGCCAGCAGTTATAAGCGGGAGGGTAATGAGCAGTTCTTC. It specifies CASSYKREGNEQFF.

In DNA form, the CDR3 reads TGTGCCAGCAGCCCGGGAGGGTTTTACAATGAGCAGTTCTTC. It yields the protein CASSPGGFYNEQFF. V is TRBV27 and J is TRBJ2-1; 8 nucleotides align to TRBD2. Trimming at V came to 6 bases and at J to 4 bases, leaving 5 bases not matched to a gene. CDR1 MNHEY and CDR2 SMNVEV come from the germline V gene (reference sequence). CDR3 length: 14 amino acids.

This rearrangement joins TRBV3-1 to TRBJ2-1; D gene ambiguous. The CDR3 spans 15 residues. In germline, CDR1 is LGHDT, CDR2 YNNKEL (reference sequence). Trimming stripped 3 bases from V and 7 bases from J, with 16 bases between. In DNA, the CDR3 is TGTGCCAGCAGCCATCTTTCTAGGGCGACTAATGAGCAGTTCTTC. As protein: CASSHLSRATNEQFF.

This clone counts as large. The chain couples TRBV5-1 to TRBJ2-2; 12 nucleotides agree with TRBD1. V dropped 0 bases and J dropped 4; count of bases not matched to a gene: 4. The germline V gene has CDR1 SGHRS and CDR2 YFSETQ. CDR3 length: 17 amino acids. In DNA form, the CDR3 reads TGCGCCAGCAGCTTGGGGGACAGGGGGCTAATCACCGGGGAGCTGTTTTTT. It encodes CASSLGDRGLITGELFF.

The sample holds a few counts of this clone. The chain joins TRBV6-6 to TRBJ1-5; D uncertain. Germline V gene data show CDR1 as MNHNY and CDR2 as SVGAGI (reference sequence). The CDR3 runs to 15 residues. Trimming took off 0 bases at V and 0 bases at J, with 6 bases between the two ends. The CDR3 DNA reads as TGTGCCAGCAGTTACTCGATGAATAGCAATCAGCCCCAGCATTTT. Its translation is CASSYSMNSNQPQHF.

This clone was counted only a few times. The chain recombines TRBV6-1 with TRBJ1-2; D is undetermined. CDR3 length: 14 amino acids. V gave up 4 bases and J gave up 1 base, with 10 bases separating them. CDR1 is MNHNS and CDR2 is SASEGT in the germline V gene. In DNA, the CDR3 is TGTGCCAGCAGTGTCCAGCGGGGTAACTATGGCTACACCTTC. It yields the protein CASSVQRGNYGYTF.

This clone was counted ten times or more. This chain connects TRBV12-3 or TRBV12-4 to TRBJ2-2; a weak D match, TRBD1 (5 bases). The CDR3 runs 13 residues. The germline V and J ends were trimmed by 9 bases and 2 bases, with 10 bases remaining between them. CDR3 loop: CASRTPNTGELFF. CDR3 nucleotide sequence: TGTGCCAGTCGGACACCTAACACCGGGGAGCTGTTTTTT.

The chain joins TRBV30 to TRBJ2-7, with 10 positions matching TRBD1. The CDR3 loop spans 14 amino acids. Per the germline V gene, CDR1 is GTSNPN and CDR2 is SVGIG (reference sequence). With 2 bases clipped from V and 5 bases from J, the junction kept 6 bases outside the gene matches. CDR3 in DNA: TGTGCCTGGAGTCGGACAGGGGGAGGGGACGAGCAGTACTTC. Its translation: CAWSRTGGGDEQYF.

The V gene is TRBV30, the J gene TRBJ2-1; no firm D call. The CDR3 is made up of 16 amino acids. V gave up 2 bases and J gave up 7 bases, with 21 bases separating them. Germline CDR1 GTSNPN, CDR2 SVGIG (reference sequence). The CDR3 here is CAWSPWWLRRRNEQFF. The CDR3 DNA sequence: TGTGCCTGGAGTCCTTGGTGGCTCAGAAGAAGGAATGAGCAGTTCTTC.

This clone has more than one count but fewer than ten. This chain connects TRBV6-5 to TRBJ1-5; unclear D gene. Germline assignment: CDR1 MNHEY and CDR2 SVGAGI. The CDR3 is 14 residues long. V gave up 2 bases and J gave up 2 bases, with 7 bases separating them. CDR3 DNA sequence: TGTGCCAGCAGTTACGAGGGCGGCAATCAGCCCCAGCATTTT. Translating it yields CASSYEGGNQPQHF.

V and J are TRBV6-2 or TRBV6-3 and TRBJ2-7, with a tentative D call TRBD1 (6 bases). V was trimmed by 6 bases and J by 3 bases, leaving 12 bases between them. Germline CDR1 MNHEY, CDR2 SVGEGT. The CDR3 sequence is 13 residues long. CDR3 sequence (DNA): TGTGCCAGCAGCCTTCAGGGGATCTACGAGCAGTACTTC. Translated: CASSLQGIYEQYF.

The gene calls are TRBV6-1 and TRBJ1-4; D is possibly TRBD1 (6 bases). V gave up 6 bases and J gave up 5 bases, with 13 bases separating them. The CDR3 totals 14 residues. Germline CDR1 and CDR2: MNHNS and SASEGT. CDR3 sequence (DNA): TGTGCCAGCAGACAGACAGGCCCGAATGAAAAACTGTTTTTT. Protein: CASRQTGPNEKLFF.

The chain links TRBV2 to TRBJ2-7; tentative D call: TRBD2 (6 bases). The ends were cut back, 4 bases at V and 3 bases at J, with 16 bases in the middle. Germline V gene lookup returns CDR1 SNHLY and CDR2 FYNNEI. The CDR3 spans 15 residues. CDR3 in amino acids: CASSAQDYRYYEQYF. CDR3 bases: TGTGCCAGCAGTGCCCAGGACTACAGATACTACGAGCAGTACTTC.

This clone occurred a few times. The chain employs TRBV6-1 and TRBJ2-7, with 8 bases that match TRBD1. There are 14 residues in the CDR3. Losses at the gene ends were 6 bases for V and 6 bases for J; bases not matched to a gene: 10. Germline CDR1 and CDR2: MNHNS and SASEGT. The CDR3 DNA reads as TGTGCCAGCAGAAACAGGGGGTTGGAGAGCGAGCAGTACTTC. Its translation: CASRNRGLESEQYF.

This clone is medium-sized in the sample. The CDR3 here is CASSADQSEAFF. The DNA of the CDR3 is TGTGCCAGCAGCGCCGACCAGAGTGAAGCTTTCTTT. The genes are TRBV9 and TRBJ1-1, with D unresolved. The CDR3 covers 12 residues. V was clipped by 3 bases and J by 7 bases, with 10 bases between them. The V gene's germline CDR1 is SGDLS and CDR2 YYNGEE.

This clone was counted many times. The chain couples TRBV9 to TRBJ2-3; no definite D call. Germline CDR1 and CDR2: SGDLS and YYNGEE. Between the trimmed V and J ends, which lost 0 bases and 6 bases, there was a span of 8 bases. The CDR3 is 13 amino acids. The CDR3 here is CASSVEGLDTQYF. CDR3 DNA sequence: TGTGCCAGCAGCGTAGAGGGTCTCGATACGCAGTATTTT. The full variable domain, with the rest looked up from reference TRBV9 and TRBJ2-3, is DSGVTQTPKHLITATGQRVTLRCSPRSGDLSVYWYQQSLDQGLQFLIQYYNGEERAKGNILERFSAQQFPDLHSELNLSSLELGDSALYFCASSVEGLDTQYFGPGTRLTVL.

CDR3 DNA sequence: TGCAGTGTCTCGGACCCGAACACCGGGGAGCTGTTTTTT. Translating gives CSVSDPNTGELFF. This chain connects TRBV20-1 to TRBJ2-2; D gene uncertain. From germline, CDR1 is DFQATT and CDR2 SNEGSKA (reference sequence). The germline V and J ends were trimmed by 7 bases and 0 bases, with 9 bases remaining between them. The CDR3 totals 13 residues.

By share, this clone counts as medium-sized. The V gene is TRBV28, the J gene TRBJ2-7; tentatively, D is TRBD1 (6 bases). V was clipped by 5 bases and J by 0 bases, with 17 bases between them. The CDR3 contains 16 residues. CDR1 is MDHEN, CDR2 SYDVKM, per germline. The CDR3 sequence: CASSTRTAGGSYEQYF. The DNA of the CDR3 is TGTGCCAGCAGTACTCGGACAGCCGGTGGCTCCTACGAGCAGTACTTC.

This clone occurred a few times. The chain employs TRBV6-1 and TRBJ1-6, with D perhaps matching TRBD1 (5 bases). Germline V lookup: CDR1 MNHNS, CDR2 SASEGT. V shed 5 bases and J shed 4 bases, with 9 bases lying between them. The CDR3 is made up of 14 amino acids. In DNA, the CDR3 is TGTGCCAGCAGTCCGGGACCGTATAATTCACCCCTCCACTTT. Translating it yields CASSPGPYNSPLHF.

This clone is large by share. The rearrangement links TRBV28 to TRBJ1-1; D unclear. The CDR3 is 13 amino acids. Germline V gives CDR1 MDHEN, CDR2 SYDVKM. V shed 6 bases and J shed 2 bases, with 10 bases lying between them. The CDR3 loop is CASRAGINTEAFF. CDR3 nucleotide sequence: TGTGCCAGCAGAGCAGGAATCAACACTGAAGCTTTCTTT.

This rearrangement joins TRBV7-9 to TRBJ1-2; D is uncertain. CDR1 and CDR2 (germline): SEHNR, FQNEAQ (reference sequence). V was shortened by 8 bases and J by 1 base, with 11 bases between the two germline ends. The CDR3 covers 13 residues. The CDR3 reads CASSGPLNYGYTF. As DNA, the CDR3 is TGTGCCAGCTCTGGGCCCCTTAACTATGGCTACACCTTC.

As DNA, the CDR3 is TGTGCCAGCAGTTACGGGGGACTAGCGGGGAAGCAGTTCTTC. Amino acid sequence: CASSYGGLAGKQFF. This sequence joins TRBV6-2 or TRBV6-3 and TRBJ2-1, with 13 bases aligning to TRBD2. V lost 2 bases to trimming and J lost 11 bases; unmatched junction nucleotides: 3. The CDR3 is 14 residues long. CDR1 and CDR2 (germline): MNHEY, SVGEGT.